This is a list of T cell receptor beta chains from one sample in a study of T cell repertoires in cytomegalovirus infection. Their antigens remain unidentified. TCRdb reprocessed the reads via MiXCR and lists one record per CDR3 protein. The sample carries approximately 590,000 distinct CDR3 sequences, 40% recorded once. This specimen was cultured PBMCs, taken from culture after CMV antigen stimulation. These receptors originate from a human donor in good health (CMV status not recorded). Some clones in this sample may be carry-over from other donors' samples. Both conserved end residues are part of each CDR3. D genes are given only for firm matches. Clone size appears in some rows only: once, few, many, or a class for an expanded clone.

V: TRBV4-3
size: NA
J: TRBJ2-2
D: NA
CDR3: CASSQDPAGHGGELFF
DNA: TGCGCCAGCAGCCAAGATCCGGCAGGGCACGGCGGGGAGCTGTTTTTT

V: TRBV7-2
size: few
J: TRBJ2-1
D: NA
CDR3: CASSARRFEQFF
DNA: TGTGCCAGCAGCGCAAGGCGTTTTGAGCAGTTCTTC

V: TRBV19
size: NA
J: TRBJ2-1
D: TRBD2
CDR3: CASSIAGGAGGLSYNEQFF
DNA: TGTGCCAGTAGTATAGCGGGGGGAGCGGGAGGCCTCTCCTACAATGAGCAGTTCTTC

V: TRBV20-1
size: NA
J: TRBJ2-3
D: NA
CDR3: CSARDGGKQGQYF
DNA: TGCAGTGCTAGAGATGGGGGCAAGCAAGGACAGTATTTT

V: TRBV18
size: few
J: TRBJ2-3
D: NA
CDR3: CASSPRASLAGSTDTQYF
DNA: TGTGCCAGCTCACCAAGGGCATCGCTGGCGGGTTCAACAGATACGCAGTATTTT

V: TRBV12-3/TRBV12-4
size: few
J: TRBJ2-2
D: NA
CDR3: CASKSGRRNTGELFF
DNA: TGTGCCAGCAAGTCGGGCAGGAGGAACACCGGGGAGCTGTTTTTT

V: TRBV15
size: NA
J: TRBJ2-1
D: NA
CDR3: CATSDRLREQFF
DNA: TGTGCCACCAGCGACCGCCTCAGAGAGCAGTTCTTC

V: TRBV7-2
size: many
J: TRBJ2-1
D: TRBD2
CDR3: CASSFSGGSYNEQFF
DNA: TGTGCCAGCAGCTTTAGCGGGGGGTCCTACAATGAGCAGTTCTTC

V: TRBV20-1
size: once
J: TRBJ1-1
D: NA
CDR3: CSASNTEAFF
DNA: TGCAGTGCTAGCAACACTGAAGCTTTCTTT

V: TRBV14
size: NA
J: TRBJ1-4
D: NA
CDR3: CASSQEGGQFCSAVATNEKLFF
DNA: TGTGCCAGCAGCCAAGAAGGAGGACAGTTTTGTTCAGCGGTTGCAACTAATGAAAAACTGTTTTTT

V: TRBV27
size: NA
J: TRBJ2-7
D: TRBD2
CDR3: CASSLVGGTSGDEQYF
DNA: TGTGCCAGCAGTTTAGTGGGGGGGACTAGCGGAGACGAGCAGTACTTC

V: TRBV6-8
size: NA
J: TRBJ2-3
D: NA
CDR3: CASSASYSSTQYF
DNA: TGTGCCAGCAGTGCGTCCTATTCTTCTACGCAGTATTTT

V: TRBV4-1
size: NA
J: TRBJ2-7
D: TRBD2
CDR3: CASTKTASGGYYEQYF
DNA: TGCGCCAGCACCAAAACTGCTAGCGGCGGTTACTACGAGCAGTACTTC

V: TRBV19
size: NA
J: TRBJ1-2
D: NA
CDR3: CASFGPNYGYTF
DNA: TGTGCCAGCTTTGGACCCAACTATGGCTACACCTTC

V: TRBV7-2
size: few
J: TRBJ2-1
D: NA
CDR3: CASSLRERRNEQFF
DNA: TGTGCCAGCAGCTTGAGGGAGAGGAGGAATGAGCAGTTCTTC

V: TRBV7-9
size: NA
J: TRBJ2-4
D: TRBD2
CDR3: CASSLSRLAGGDNIQYF
DNA: TGTGCCAGCAGCTTATCTAGACTAGCGGGAGGTGACAACATTCAGTACTTC

V: TRBV7-8
size: few
J: TRBJ2-1
D: NA
CDR3: CASSLPGGSYNEQFF
DNA: TGTGCCAGCAGCCTCCCTGGAGGGTCCTACAATGAGCAGTTCTTC

V: TRBV7-6
size: NA
J: TRBJ2-7
D: NA
CDR3: CASSSTEHEQYF
DNA: TGTGCCAGCAGCTCGACAGAACACGAGCAGTACTTC

V: TRBV7-2
size: few
J: TRBJ1-3
D: NA
CDR3: CASSLNRASGNTIYF
DNA: TGTGCCAGCAGCCTTAACAGGGCGTCCGGAAACACCATATATTTT

V: TRBV5-1
size: NA
J: TRBJ2-5
D: NA
CDR3: CASSLGSLEQTQYF
DNA: TGCGCCAGCAGCTTAGGCTCCCTGGAGCAGACCCAGTACTTC

V: TRBV6-6
size: NA
J: TRBJ1-4
D: TRBD1
CDR3: CASSLGGTGTYSGEKLFF
DNA: TGTGCCAGCAGTCTAGGGGGGACAGGGACGTATTCCGGAGAAAAACTGTTTTTT

V: TRBV7-2
size: many
J: TRBJ2-7
D: NA
CDR3: CASSLIPLGEQYF
DNA: TGTGCCAGCAGCTTAATCCCCCTAGGGGAGCAGTACTTC

V: TRBV6-5
size: few
J: TRBJ2-5
D: TRBD1
CDR3: CASSYPYFQGAPGETQYF
DNA: TGTGCCAGCAGTTACCCCTACTTTCAGGGGGCGCCAGGAGAGACCCAGTACTTC

V: TRBV28
size: NA
J: TRBJ1-2
D: TRBD1
CDR3: CASSSGTGGWYGYTF
DNA: TGTGCCAGCAGTTCCGGGACAGGGGGGTGGTATGGCTACACCTTC

V: TRBV7-2
size: NA
J: TRBJ1-1
D: NA
CDR3: CASSRTSLAGYTEAFF
DNA: TGTGCCAGCAGCCGCACTTCCCTCGCGGGATACACTGAAGCTTTCTTT

V: TRBV12-3/TRBV12-4
size: NA
J: TRBJ2-3
D: TRBD2
CDR3: CASTGLAETDTQYF
DNA: TGTGCCAGCACGGGACTAGCGGAGACAGATACGCAGTATTTT

V: TRBV20-1
size: NA
J: TRBJ1-3
D: TRBD1
CDR3: CSARDPDRGWNTIYF
DNA: TGCAGTGCTAGAGATCCGGACAGGGGTTGGAACACCATATATTTT

V: TRBV6-5
size: NA
J: TRBJ2-1
D: TRBD2
CDR3: CASHDGGGLDEQFF
DNA: TGTGCCTCCCACGACGGGGGGGGGCTTGATGAGCAGTTCTTC

V: TRBV12-5
size: NA
J: TRBJ2-7
D: NA
CDR3: CASGQSEQYF
DNA: TGTGCTAGTGGTCAATCCGAGCAGTACTTC